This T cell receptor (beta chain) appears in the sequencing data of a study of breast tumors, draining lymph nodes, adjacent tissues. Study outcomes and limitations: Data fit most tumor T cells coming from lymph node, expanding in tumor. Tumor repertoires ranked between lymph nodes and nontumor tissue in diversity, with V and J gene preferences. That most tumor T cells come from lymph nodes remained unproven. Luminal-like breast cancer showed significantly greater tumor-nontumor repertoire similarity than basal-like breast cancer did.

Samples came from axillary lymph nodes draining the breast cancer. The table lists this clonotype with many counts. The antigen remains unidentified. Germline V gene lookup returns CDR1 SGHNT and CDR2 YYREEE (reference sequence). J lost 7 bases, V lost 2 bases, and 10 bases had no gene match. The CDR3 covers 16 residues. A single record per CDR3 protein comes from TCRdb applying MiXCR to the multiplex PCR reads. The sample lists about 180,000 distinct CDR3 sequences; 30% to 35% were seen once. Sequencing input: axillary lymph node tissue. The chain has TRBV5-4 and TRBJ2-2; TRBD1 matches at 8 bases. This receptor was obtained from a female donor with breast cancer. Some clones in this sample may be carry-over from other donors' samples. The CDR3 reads CASSLGQGGRDGELFF. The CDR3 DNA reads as TGTGCCAGCAGCTTAGGACAGGGCGGTAGGGACGGGGAGCTGTTTTTT.